This T cell receptor beta chain came from a study of OX40 agonist ivuxolimab in advanced cancers. In the study overall: One hepatocellular carcinoma and a couple of cutaneous melanoma patients partially responded.

Study-wide findings and caveats: Antigen specificity was not determined for the expanded peripheral T cells.

Concerning this clone: Its antigen remains unidentified.

Profiling relied on immunoSEQ multiplex PCR, and the TCRdb table lists in-frame clones only, not all of them. This sample has 85,000 to 100,000 clones, with approximately 95% found just once. Sequencing used CD4+ or CD8+ T cells sorted from blood, obtained in a trial of the OX40 agonist ivuxolimab. The source is an adult with an advanced solid tumor such as melanoma, head and neck, liver or kidney cancer.

The CDR3 nucleotides read TGTGCCAGCAGCCCCGGGGCAGAGAGAAACACCATATATTTT. Translating gives CASSPGAERNTIYF. The J gene is TRBJ1-3, the V gene TRBV5-6; D may be TRBD1 (5 bases). Germline CDR1 reads SGHDT; CDR2 reads YYEEEE. The ends were cut back, 4 bases at V and 5 bases at J, with 13 bases in the middle. The CDR3 sequence is 14 residues long.